One and the same sample provided the 20 T cell receptor beta chains below, sequenced in a study of glioma-infiltrating T cells after dendritic cell vaccination. Time point indicated: after dendritic cell vaccination, including at tumor progression/relapse. The protocol was immunoSEQ multiplex PCR, while the TCRdb copy is restricted to in-frame clones and leaves out a portion. The table lists about 110,000 clones, roughly 89% of them singletons, with approximately 3% in the top ten. The source material was blood, sampled after dendritic cell vaccination. These receptors all come from a human donor with glioblastoma.

The sample holds one count of this clone. The chain recombines TRBV6-1 with TRBJ2-7; 10 bases are shared with TRBD2. V lost 2 bases to trimming and J lost 6 bases; unmatched junction nucleotides: 10. The CDR3 consists of 16 residues. The germline gives CDR1 MNHNS, CDR2 SASEGT. CDR3 sequence (DNA): TGTGCCAGCAGTGAATTGGGGTTCACTAGCGGGACCGAGCAGTACTTC. As protein: CASSELGFTSGTEQYF.

The chain combines TRBV6-1 with TRBJ1-1; D is possibly TRBD1 (5 bases). The CDR3 is 14 residues long. V lost 7 bases and J lost 2, with 14 bases in between. CDR1 and CDR2 from the germline V gene are MNHNS and SASEGT. CDR3 amino acids: CASMPGGVNTEAFF. The CDR3 DNA follows: TGTGCCAGCATGCCGGGGGGGGTTAACACTGAAGCTTTCTTT.

V and J are TRBV6-5 and TRBJ1-2; D possibly corresponds to TRBD1 (5 bases). Germline loops: CDR1 MNHEY, CDR2 SVGAGI. The V end lost 1 base, the J end lost 4 bases, and 13 bases lay between the germline ends. The CDR3 totals 15 residues. This CDR3 is CASSYLTGRGYGYTF. The CDR3 DNA reads TGTGCCAGCAGTTACTTAACAGGACGCGGCTATGGCTACACCTTC.

The chain joins TRBV28 to TRBJ1-5; no definite D call. The V gene lost 3 bases and the J gene lost 0 bases, with 12 bases spanning the gap. In germline, CDR1 is MDHEN, CDR2 SYDVKM. This CDR3 contains 16 residues. In DNA form, the CDR3 reads TGTGCCAGCAGTTTGCCCGACACCTTTAGCAATCAGCCCCAGCATTTT. It encodes CASSLPDTFSNQPQHF.

V and J are TRBV4-1 and TRBJ2-5; 9 positions match TRBD2. Trimming cost V 3 bases and J 5 bases; bases outside gene matches: 4. This CDR3 has 14 amino acids. Germline values: CDR1 MGHRA, CDR2 YSYEKL. In DNA, the CDR3 is TGCGCCAGCAGCCAGCGGGAGGGGGGGGAGACCCAGTACTTC. Its translation is CASSQREGGETQYF.

J is TRBJ2-1 and V is TRBV5-1, with 11 bases identical to TRBD2. Germline CDR1 SGHRS, CDR2 YFSETQ. Trimming cost V 4 bases and J 3 bases; bases outside gene matches: 3. The CDR3 extends over 15 amino acids. The CDR3 sequence is CASSTLAGGYNEQFF. CDR3 sequence (DNA): TGCGCCAGCAGCACTCTAGCGGGGGGCTACAATGAGCAGTTCTTC.

The V and J genes are TRBV6-1 and TRBJ1-2; D might be TRBD1 (5 bases). The CDR3 is 17 residues long. Germline lookup yields CDR1 MNHNS and CDR2 SASEGT. The V end was cut by 1 base, the J end by 3 bases, with 18 bases between. CDR3 in amino acids: CASSEEPPRQLYYGYTF. CDR3 nucleotides: TGTGCCAGCAGTGAAGAGCCTCCCAGACAGCTCTACTATGGCTACACCTTC.

The CDR3 sequence is CASSEWDTRTEAFF. Here the CDR3 DNA reads TGTGCCAGCAGTGAGTGGGACACTCGCACTGAAGCTTTCTTT. The chain couples TRBV2 to TRBJ1-1, with D maybe TRBD1 (6 bases). The CDR3 has 14 amino acids. The V gene lost 3 bases and the J gene lost 4 bases, with 12 bases spanning the gap. Germline assignment: CDR1 SNHLY and CDR2 FYNNEI.

The CDR3 reads CASSEALRGFRDTGELFF. In DNA, the CDR3 is TGTGCCAGCAGTGAAGCGCTTCGAGGTTTCAGGGACACCGGGGAGCTGTTTTTT. The chain employs TRBV6-1 and TRBJ2-2; D perhaps matches TRBD1 (5 bases). Between the trimmed V and J ends, which lost 0 bases and 3 bases, there was a span of 17 bases. The CDR3 covers 18 residues. Germline V lookup: CDR1 MNHNS, CDR2 SASEGT.

V usage is TRBV9 and J usage is TRBJ2-3; D is perhaps TRBD1 (6 bases). From germline, CDR1 is SGDLS and CDR2 YYNGEE. Trimming pared 3 bases from V and 7 bases from J, leaving 18 bases between. The CDR3 runs to 15 residues. In DNA, the CDR3 is TGTGCCAGCAGCGCGGGACAAGACATTACCTATACGCAGTATTTT. Translating it yields CASSAGQDITYTQYF.

This clone has only a few counts. The V gene is TRBV7-8, the J gene TRBJ2-1; D gene ambiguous. This CDR3 comprises 14 residues. The ends were cut back, 4 bases at V and 5 bases at J, with 12 bases in the middle. CDR1 and CDR2 (germline): SGHVS, FQNEAQ. Here the CDR3 reads CASSYVDNHNEQFF. The CDR3 DNA sequence: TGTGCCAGCAGCTACGTTGACAACCACAATGAGCAGTTCTTC.

The J gene is TRBJ2-7, the V gene TRBV7-9; D ambiguous. Trimming cost V 10 bases and J 1 base, with 14 bases left between them. Germline values: CDR1 SEHNR, CDR2 FQNEAQ (reference sequence). This CDR3 contains 13 residues. The CDR3 bases are TGTGCCACAGAGGAAGGTCTTTCCTACGAGCAGTACTTC. Translation: CATEEGLSYEQYF.

The CDR3 protein is CASSQGLREDIQYF. As DNA, the CDR3 is TGCGCCAGCAGCCAGGGACTAAGGGAGGACATTCAGTACTTC. This sequence joins TRBV5-1 and TRBJ2-4, with 7 nucleotides matching TRBD2. V lost 4 bases and J lost 8; bases outside the gene matches: 9. Germline CDR1 is SGHRS and CDR2 is YFSETQ. The CDR3 contains 14 residues.

The V gene is TRBV14, the J gene TRBJ2-7; D not resolved. The length of the CDR3 is 11 residues. The ends were cut back, 3 bases at V and 3 bases at J, with 3 bases in the middle. Germline V gene lookup returns CDR1 SGHDN and CDR2 FVKESK. CDR3 protein: CASSHLYEQYF. The CDR3 DNA reads TGTGCCAGCAGCCACCTCTACGAGCAGTACTTC.

Concerning this clone itself: Other DNA sequences in this specimen translate into the identical CDR3. The rearrangement joins TRBV9 to TRBJ1-6; 9 bases fit TRBD1. V trimming: 4 bases; J trimming: 7 bases; junction bases outside the gene matches: 0. This CDR3 region has 13 residues. CDR1 and CDR2 (germline): SGDLS, YYNGEE. CDR3 protein: CASSTGGNSPLHF. The CDR3 DNA reads TGTGCCAGCAGCACAGGGGGCAATTCACCCCTCCACTTT.

The chain is built from TRBV29-1 and TRBJ1-5, with TRBD1 identical over 9 bases. The length of the CDR3 is 14 residues. The trim removed 4 bases at V and 7 bases at J, leaving 8 bases unmatched. Germline assignment: CDR1 SQVTM and CDR2 ANQGSEA. In nucleotides, the CDR3 is TGCAGCGTTGCCTCGGGGACAGGGCACCAGCCCCAGCATTTT. The encoded protein is CSVASGTGHQPQHF.

V gene TRBV5-6 combines with J gene TRBJ1-1; TRBD1 agrees at 7 bases. Germline V CDR1 and CDR2: SGHDT, YYEEEE. The CDR3 consists of 14 residues. V dropped 2 bases and J dropped 4; count of bases not matched to a gene: 5. This chain's CDR3 is CASSLVGGPTEAFF. The DNA of the CDR3 is TGTGCCAGCAGCTTAGTAGGGGGCCCCACTGAAGCTTTCTTT.

The CDR3 region is CASSSGTSGGEETQYF. CDR3 coding DNA: TGCGCCAGCAGCTCTGGGACTAGCGGGGGGGAAGAGACCCAGTACTTC. V usage is TRBV5-1 and J usage is TRBJ2-5, with TRBD2 matching 16 bases. The germline CDR1 and CDR2 sequences are SGHRS and YFSETQ. The CDR3 has 16 residues. V was clipped by 3 bases and J by 3 bases; unmatched bases: 2.

This sequence joins TRBV25-1 and TRBJ2-1, with 9 bases lining up with TRBD1. Germline V lookup: CDR1 MGHDK, CDR2 SYGVNS. V was clipped by 2 bases and J by 7 bases; unmatched bases: 9. The CDR3 totals 16 residues. This chain's CDR3 is CASSEGLQGARNEQFF. CDR3 sequence (DNA): TGTGCCAGCAGTGAAGGATTACAGGGGGCGCGGAATGAGCAGTTCTTC.

V usage is TRBV15 and J usage is TRBJ1-1; 8 bases match TRBD1. CDR1 and CDR2 from the germline V gene are LNHNV and YYDKDF (reference sequence). The CDR3 runs to 16 residues. V shed 3 bases and J 4 bases; nucleotides not matched to a gene: 10. In nucleotides, the CDR3 is TGTGCCACCAGCAGTGGACAGGGTGGGAAGGCCACTGAAGCTTTCTTT. Translating gives CATSSGQGGKATEAFF.